Each of the 20 T cell receptor beta chains below was sequenced from the same sample in a study of T cell responses to AZD1222 COVID-19 vaccine. Assay: immunoSEQ multiplex PCR; the TCRdb copy retains only in-frame clones and omits some. Of about 59,000 clones in the sample, roughly nine tenths were seen once. The material sequenced was peripheral blood, taken 28 days after the second AZD1222 dose. Source of these receptors: an adult who received the AZD1222 COVID-19 vaccine.

V gene TRBV3-1 (or the pseudogene TRBV3-2) combines with J gene TRBJ1-2, with D perhaps matching TRBD1 (5 bases). V dropped 4 bases and J dropped 4 bases, with 10 bases sitting between them. CDR3 length: 13 residues. Germline CDR1 and CDR2: LGHDT and YNNKEL (reference sequence). CDR3 residues: CASSRDGGYGYTF. Written as DNA, the CDR3 is TGTGCCAGCAGCCGGGACGGAGGCTATGGCTACACCTTC.

The chain is built from TRBV6-4 and TRBJ2-2; D unresolved. Trimming pared 4 bases from V and 2 bases from J, leaving 8 bases between. CDR1 and CDR2 (germline): MRHNA, SNTAGT. The CDR3 sequence is 14 residues long. The CDR3 DNA sequence: TGTGCCAGCAGTGTTGACCATAACACCGGGGAGCTGTTTTTT. This translates into CASSVDHNTGELFF.

This chain joins TRBV19 and TRBJ1-4; 10 bases agree with TRBD1. Germline V gene lookup returns CDR1 LNHDA and CDR2 SQIVND (reference sequence). V gave up 4 bases and J gave up 8 bases; unmatched junction bases: 4. CDR3 length: 14 residues. CDR3 region: CASSSDRGREKLFF. In DNA, the CDR3 is TGTGCCAGTAGTAGCGACAGGGGGCGAGAAAAACTGTTTTTT.

This clone was seen only once. V gene TRBV28 combines with J gene TRBJ1-3; unclear D gene. Germline CDR1 MDHEN, CDR2 SYDVKM. This CDR3 comprises 15 residues. Trimming shortened V by 5 bases and J by 2 bases, and 13 bases separated the two germline ends. This CDR3 is CASSLGGMAGNTIYF. The CDR3, as DNA: TGTGCCAGCAGTCTGGGTGGTATGGCTGGAAACACCATATATTTT.

The chain joins TRBV10-2 to TRBJ1-3; perhaps TRBD1 as D (6 bases). Germline CDR1 and CDR2: WSHSY and SAAADI. V was clipped by 2 bases and J by 5 bases, with 10 bases between them. The CDR3 totals 14 residues. In DNA, the CDR3 is TGCGCCAGCAGTGAGCACACAGGGAGAAACACCATATATTTT. Translation gives CASSEHTGRNTIYF.

This chain uses TRBV3-1 (or the pseudogene TRBV3-2) with TRBJ1-5; TRBD1 might be the D (5 bases). The CDR3 has 14 amino acids. V was shortened by 3 bases and J by 7 bases, with 13 bases between the two germline ends. In germline, CDR1 is LGHDT, CDR2 YNNKEL (reference sequence). For the CDR3, the DNA is TGTGCCAGCAGCCATAGTGGGGCAGGACAGCCCCAGCATTTT. This codes for CASSHSGAGQPQHF.

Remarks on this clone: In the same sample, other DNA sequences code for this CDR3. V gene TRBV5-1 combines with J gene TRBJ1-4, with 7 nucleotides matching TRBD1. The length of the CDR3 is 14 residues. The germline V gene has CDR1 SGHRS and CDR2 YFSETQ. V lost 4 bases to trimming and J lost 2 bases; unmatched junction nucleotides: 2. CDR3 in DNA: TGCGCCAGCAGCCCAGGGGGGACTAATGAAAAACTGTTTTTT. This encodes CASSPGGTNEKLFF.

Only one count was recorded for this clone. The rearrangement uses TRBV9 and TRBJ2-7, with D possibly TRBD1 on 6 matching bases. The CDR3 consists of 17 residues. V gave up 0 bases and J gave up 1 base, with 17 bases separating them. CDR1 is SGDLS and CDR2 is YYNGEE in the germline V gene. The CDR3 here is CASSVDPQGLLSYEQYF. CDR3 DNA sequence: TGTGCCAGCAGCGTAGACCCTCAGGGGCTCCTATCCTACGAGCAGTACTTC.

This clone appeared a few times. The gene calls are TRBV7-8 and TRBJ2-1, with 9 nucleotides matching TRBD1. Germline V gene data show CDR1 as SGHVS and CDR2 as FQNEAQ. With V trimmed by 1 base and J by 6 bases, 7 bases remained unmatched. The CDR3 totals 16 residues. The chain's CDR3 is CASSLGDRVIGNEQFF. In nucleotides, the CDR3 is TGTGCCAGCAGCTTAGGGGACAGGGTTATTGGCAATGAGCAGTTCTTC.

The chain employs TRBV28 and TRBJ1-2; 11 bases match TRBD1. Germline V gives CDR1 MDHEN, CDR2 SYDVKM. With 4 bases clipped from V and 5 bases from J, the junction kept 6 bases outside the gene matches. The CDR3 is 15 residues long. The CDR3 DNA follows: TGTGCCAGCAGTTCGGGACAGGGGGTGGAATATGGCTACACCTTC. The encoded protein is CASSSGQGVEYGYTF.

This clone was counted once. V is TRBV19 and J is TRBJ2-7; D gene ambiguous. Germline assignment: CDR1 LNHDA and CDR2 SQIVND (reference sequence). This CDR3 is 14 amino acids long. Trimming took off 6 bases at V and 0 bases at J, with 12 bases between the two ends. CDR3 residues: CASSRQTSSYEQYF. CDR3 nucleotide sequence: TGTGCCAGTAGCCGACAAACGAGCTCCTACGAGCAGTACTTC.

The CDR3 is CASSLRGANEQFF. For the CDR3, the DNA is TGTGCCAGCAGCCTCCGGGGGGCCAATGAGCAGTTCTTC. The rearrangement links TRBV12-3 or TRBV12-4 to TRBJ2-1, with D tentatively TRBD2 (7 bases). Trimming pared 6 bases from V and 6 bases from J, leaving 12 bases between. CDR3 length equals 13 residues.

This clone was recorded once. The chain has TRBV7-8 and TRBJ1-5; tentative D call: TRBD1 (6 bases). This CDR3 contains 13 residues. Germline-derived CDR1 and CDR2 are SGHVS and FQNEAQ. The V end was cut by 2 bases, the J end by 6 bases, with 8 bases between. The CDR3 region has the DNA TGTGCCAGCAGCTTACAGGGGAGTCAGCCCCAGCATTTT. This encodes CASSLQGSQPQHF.

V is TRBV25-1 and J is TRBJ1-6; 7 nucleotides match TRBD1. Germline trimming cut 1 base from V and 7 bases from J; bases unmatched to any gene: 7. In germline, CDR1 is MGHDK, CDR2 SYGVNS. This CDR3 is 16 amino acids long. CDR3 residues: CASSESPDRVNSPLHF. Here the CDR3 DNA reads TGTGCCAGCAGTGAATCCCCTGACAGGGTAAATTCACCCCTCCACTTT. The full variable domain, its missing parts supplied by reference TRBV25-1 and TRBJ1-6, is EADIYQTPRYLVIGTGKKITLECSQTMGHDKMYWYQQDPGMELHLIHYSYGVNSTEKGDLSSESTVSRIRTEHFPLTLESARPSHTSQYLCASSESPDRVNSPLHFGNGTRLTVT.

This clone came up a few times. V is TRBV12-3 or TRBV12-4 and J is TRBJ2-2, with 7 bases identical to TRBD2. Trimming cost V 7 bases and J 13 bases; bases outside gene matches: 9. The CDR3 covers 12 residues. CDR3 residues: CASNVGEGSLFF. DNA of the CDR3: TGTGCCAGCAACGTGGGGGAGGGGTCGCTGTTTTTT.

The gene calls are TRBV9 and TRBJ2-3; D assignment may be TRBD1 or TRBD2 (5 bases each). Germline V gene data show CDR1 as SGDLS and CDR2 as YYNGEE. This CDR3 is built from 16 residues. V was pared by 0 bases and J by 2 bases, with 13 bases between. The chain's CDR3 is CASSVGFGAYTDTQYF. CDR3 DNA: TGTGCCAGCAGCGTAGGTTTCGGGGCCTACACAGATACGCAGTATTTT.

The chain is built from TRBV11-2 and TRBJ1-6; 7 nucleotides align to TRBD1. The CDR3 contains 17 residues. Germline V gene sequence: CDR1 SGHAT, CDR2 FQNNGV. V shed 2 bases and J 6 bases; nucleotides not matched to a gene: 10. The CDR3 loop is CASSLSTGAGGNSPLHF. The CDR3 DNA sequence: TGTGCCAGCAGCTTATCCACAGGGGCGGGAGGTAATTCACCCCTCCACTTT.

The genes are TRBV19 and TRBJ2-6, with 9 bases that match TRBD2. This CDR3 comprises 17 residues. Germline values: CDR1 LNHDA, CDR2 SQIVND (reference sequence). Trimming took 3 bases from V and 1 from J; bases not matched to a gene: 4. CDR3 bases: TGTGCCAGTAGTATGGGAGCGGGAGGTTCTGGGGCCAACGTCCTGACTTTC. Its protein product is CASSMGAGGSGANVLTF.

This clone was counted between two and nine times. The gene calls are TRBV2 and TRBJ2-7; D might be TRBD1 or TRBD2, each matching 6 bases. CDR1 and CDR2 (germline): SNHLY, FYNNEI. This CDR3 region has 16 residues. Trimming pared 4 bases from V and 1 base from J, leaving 17 bases between. The CDR3 nucleotides read TGTGCCAGCAGTGGAGGAGGGGGGATCCGGTCCTACGAGCAGTACTTC. Translation gives CASSGGGGIRSYEQYF.

This chain joins TRBV28 and TRBJ2-7, with 7 bases aligning to TRBD1. Trimming at V came to 5 bases and at J to 5 bases, leaving 12 bases not matched to a gene. Germline V gene sequence: CDR1 MDHEN, CDR2 SYDVKM. The CDR3 spans 15 residues. CDR3 in amino acids: CASSPNPGRGNEQYF. The DNA for the CDR3 is TGTGCCAGCAGTCCCAACCCTGGCAGGGGGAACGAGCAGTACTTC.